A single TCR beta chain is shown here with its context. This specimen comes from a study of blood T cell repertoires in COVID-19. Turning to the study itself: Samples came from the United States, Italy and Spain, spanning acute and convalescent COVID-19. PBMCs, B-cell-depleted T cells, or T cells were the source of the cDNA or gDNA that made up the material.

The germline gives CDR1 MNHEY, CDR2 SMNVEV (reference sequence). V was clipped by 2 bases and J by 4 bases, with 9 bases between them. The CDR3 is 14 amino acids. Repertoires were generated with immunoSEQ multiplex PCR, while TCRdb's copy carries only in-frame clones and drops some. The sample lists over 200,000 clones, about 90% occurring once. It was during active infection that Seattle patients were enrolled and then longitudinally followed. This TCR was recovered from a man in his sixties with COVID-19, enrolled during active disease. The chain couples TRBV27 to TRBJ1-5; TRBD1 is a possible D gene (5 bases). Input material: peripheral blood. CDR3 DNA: TGTGCCAGCAGTTTACAGGGCGCAAATCAGCCCCAGCATTTT. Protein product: CASSLQGANQPQHF.